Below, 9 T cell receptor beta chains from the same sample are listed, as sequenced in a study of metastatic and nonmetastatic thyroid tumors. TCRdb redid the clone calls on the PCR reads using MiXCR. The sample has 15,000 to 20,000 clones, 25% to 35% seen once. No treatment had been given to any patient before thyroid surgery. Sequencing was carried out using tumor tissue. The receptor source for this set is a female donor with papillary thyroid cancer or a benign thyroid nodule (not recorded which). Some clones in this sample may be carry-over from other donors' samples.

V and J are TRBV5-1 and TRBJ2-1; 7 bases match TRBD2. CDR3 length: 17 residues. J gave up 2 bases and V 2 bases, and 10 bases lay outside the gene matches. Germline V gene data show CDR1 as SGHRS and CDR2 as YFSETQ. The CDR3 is CASSFAGAPSPYNEQFF. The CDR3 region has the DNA TGCGCCAGCAGCTTTGCGGGAGCCCCTAGTCCCTACAATGAGCAGTTCTTC. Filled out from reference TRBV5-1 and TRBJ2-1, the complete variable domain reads KAGVTQTPRYLIKTRGQQVTLSCSPISGHRSVSWYQQTPGQGLQFLFEYFSETQRNKGNFPGRFSGRQFSNSRSEMNVSTLELGDSALYLCASSFAGAPSPYNEQFFGPGTRLTVL.

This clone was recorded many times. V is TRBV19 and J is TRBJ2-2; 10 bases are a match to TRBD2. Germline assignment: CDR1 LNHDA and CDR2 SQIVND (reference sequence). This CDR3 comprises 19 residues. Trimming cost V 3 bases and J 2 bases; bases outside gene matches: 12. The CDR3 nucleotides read TGTGCCAGTAGTATTGGGGTATTCCTAGCGGGAGACAACACCGGGGAGCTGTTTTTT. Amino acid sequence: CASSIGVFLAGDNTGELFF.

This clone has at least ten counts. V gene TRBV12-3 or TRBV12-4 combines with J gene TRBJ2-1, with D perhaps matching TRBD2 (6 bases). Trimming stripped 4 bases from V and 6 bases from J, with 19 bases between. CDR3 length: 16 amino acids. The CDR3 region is CASSSFRGGIINEQFF. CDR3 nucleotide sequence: TGTGCCAGCAGTTCCTTTAGAGGCGGGATAATCAATGAGCAGTTCTTC.

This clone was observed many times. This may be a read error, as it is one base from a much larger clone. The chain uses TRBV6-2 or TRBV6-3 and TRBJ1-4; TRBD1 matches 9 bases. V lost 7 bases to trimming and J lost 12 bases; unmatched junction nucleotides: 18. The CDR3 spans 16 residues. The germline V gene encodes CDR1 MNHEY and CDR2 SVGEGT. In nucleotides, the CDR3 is TGTGCCAGCACCAAGCCCGGGGGACAGGGACCCGAAGAACTGTTTTTT. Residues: CASTKPGGQGPEELFF.

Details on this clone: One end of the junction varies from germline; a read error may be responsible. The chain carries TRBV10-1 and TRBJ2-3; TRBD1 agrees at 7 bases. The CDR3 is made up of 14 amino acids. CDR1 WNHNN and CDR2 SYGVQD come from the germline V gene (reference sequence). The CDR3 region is CASSQDRPTGTQYF. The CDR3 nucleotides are TGCGCCAGCAGTCAGGACAGGCCCACAGGTACGCAGTATTTT.

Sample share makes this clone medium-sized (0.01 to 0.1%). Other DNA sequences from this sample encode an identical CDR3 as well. The CDR3 protein is CASSPRDRVGQPQHF. The CDR3 DNA reads TGTGCCAGCAGTCCGCGGGACAGGGTGGGACAGCCCCAGCATTTT. The V and J genes are TRBV6-1 and TRBJ1-5; 9 bases agree with TRBD1. From germline, CDR1 is MNHNS and CDR2 SASEGT. The J segment lost 7 bases and the V segment lost 5 bases, leaving 9 bases of the junction unmatched. The CDR3 consists of 15 residues.

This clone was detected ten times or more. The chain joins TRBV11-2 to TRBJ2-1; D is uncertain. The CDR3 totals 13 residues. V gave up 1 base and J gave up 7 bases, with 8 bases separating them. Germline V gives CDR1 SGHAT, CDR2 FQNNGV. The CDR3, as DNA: TGTGCCAGCAGCTTAGCTCTAGGAAATGAGCAGTTCTTC. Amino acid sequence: CASSLALGNEQFF.

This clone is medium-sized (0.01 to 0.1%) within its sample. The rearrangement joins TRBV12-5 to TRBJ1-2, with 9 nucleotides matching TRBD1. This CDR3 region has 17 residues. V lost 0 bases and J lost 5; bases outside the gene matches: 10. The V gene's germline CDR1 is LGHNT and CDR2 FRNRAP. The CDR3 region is CASGLVRGQGLSYGYTF. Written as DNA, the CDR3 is TGTGCTAGTGGTTTGGTAAGGGGACAGGGCCTTAGTTATGGCTACACCTTC.

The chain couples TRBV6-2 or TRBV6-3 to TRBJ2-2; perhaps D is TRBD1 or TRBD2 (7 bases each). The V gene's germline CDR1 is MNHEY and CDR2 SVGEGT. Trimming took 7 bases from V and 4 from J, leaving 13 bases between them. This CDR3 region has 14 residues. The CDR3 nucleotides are TGTGCCAGCATCAGGGGGGGTGGCACCGGGGAGCTGTTTTTT. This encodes CASIRGGGTGELFF.